The source of this T cell receptor beta chain is a study of T-cell memory formation after mild COVID-19. About this clonotype itself: The antigen is undetermined.

Study results and limitations: Contracting clones, day 15 to 85, had balanced CD4/CD8, and later expanders favored CD4+.

TCRdb re-derived calls from the 5' RACE reads in MiXCR, one entry per CDR3 protein. The sample consists of around 430,000 distinct CDR3 sequences, 16% of them appearing once. The source is a man in his late teens or twenties who had mild COVID-19 (a few samples of this study predate the infection). Cell type and time point are not known. The specimen was PBMCs or a T cell subset sorted from them (not recorded which).

CDR3 in DNA: TGCGCCAGCAGCCTCACCGGGACAGGGGGCCACTATGGCTACACCTTC. It specifies CASSLTGTGGHYGYTF. The chain employs TRBV5-1 and TRBJ1-2, with 12 bases aligning to TRBD1. The CDR3 runs to 16 residues. V lost 4 bases to trimming and J lost 3 bases; unmatched junction nucleotides: 7. Germline CDR1 SGHRS, CDR2 YFSETQ. The full variable domain, rest sourced from reference TRBV5-1 and TRBJ1-2, is KAGVTQTPRYLIKTRGQQVTLSCSPISGHRSVSWYQQTPGQGLQFLFEYFSETQRNKGNFPGRFSGRQFSNSRSEMNVSTLELGDSALYLCASSLTGTGGHYGYTFGSGTRLTVV.